This T cell receptor (beta chain) was documented in a study of T cell repertoires in cytomegalovirus infection. From the reads, TCRdb called clonotypes with MiXCR, one entry per CDR3 protein. The data contain some 900,000 distinct CDR3 sequences, about 33% of them singletons. The CDR3 has 13 amino acids. Germline CDR1 and CDR2: SGHVS and FQNEAQ. V lost 2 bases and J lost 1, with 5 bases in between. A note on this clonotype: Its specificity is not known.

Sequences were derived from cultured CD8+ T cells from PBMCs, sampled from culture after CMV antigen stimulation. This TCR was sampled from a human donor in good health (CMV status not recorded). Some clones in this sample may be carry-over from other donors' samples. J is TRBJ2-5 and V is TRBV7-8; the D is unclear. The CDR3, as DNA: TGTGCCAGCAGCTTATTCACCCAAGAGACCCAGTACTTC. Translation: CASSLFTQETQYF.